This T cell receptor beta chain derives from a study of cytomegalovirus exposure and HLA in healthy donors (dated 2017 in TCRdb). In terms of the full investigation: An earlier analysis of roughly 630 of the donors reported 250 to 350 Gb of sequence data and about 100 million unique TCR beta sequences from 150 million to 200 million T cells. An early release that covered some 640 HLA-typed donors contained approximately 300 gigabases of sequencing data and 65 million to 100 million unique TCR sequences. To predict cytomegalovirus infection status, the study brought together high-throughput TCR immunosequencing, statistical association of individual TCRs with disease status, and machine learning. Using immunosequencing, the study profiled T cell repertoires from some 670 subjects and related those repertoires to cytomegalovirus serostatus. On average, 235,054 unique TCR beta nucleotide sequences were sequenced per donor among a few hundred genotyped donors of the cohort, with 15% to 20% of those sequences being non-productive. Typing coverage differed by locus: A, B, C, DRB1 and DQB1 were typed in about 629-640 donors, DQA1 in roughly 510, DPA1 in 606, and DPB1 in 472. Rather than using new phenotypic data, the later analysis identified candidate immune exposures from TCR beta sequences and from how often those sequences occurred across donors. The study was designed to test whether signatures of past pathogen exposure could be identified by cataloging public T cell receptors. Every repertoire in the discovery cohort had been generated on one and the same sequencing platform. Of the roughly 400 genotyped donors, more than 75% were placed in the genetic ancestry cluster associated with self-reported Caucasian donors. To study patterns of TCR occurrence, a later analysis re-analyzed previously published TCR beta repertoires from 666 donors and added high-resolution HLA genotyping. To decide whether each TCR beta V gene segment behaved as functional or pseudogenic, an earlier analysis of approximately 590 of the donors relied on high-throughput TCR beta sequencing. Roughly 5 DR-DQ haplotypes were treated as single units for association and clustering because of strong linkage in the cohort. Alongside the repertoire data, information on donor age, sex, ethnicity and CMV serostatus was compiled. A later genetic analysis took genome-wide SNP genotypes for about three fifths of the 666 donors and used that subset as a discovery cohort. HLA typing covered class I and class II loci at four-digit resolution. In addition to the first cohort of 666 subjects, a separate validation cohort of 120 different subjects was used. Results and caveats for the whole study, not just this receptor: Three of the identified cytomegalovirus-associated TCR beta chains were confirmed in vitro to be specific for cytomegalovirus antigens. A further reported finding was that TCR beta sequences accurately predicted the HLA-A and HLA-B alleles for most subjects in the first cohort. Because HLA typing was missing for some donors at each locus, association tests included only the typed subset. Because counts were too low, 15 or so rarely observed V segments, including chromosome 9 orphons, were excluded from the earlier analysis of several hundred of the donors. A later analysis found that TCR association rates varied across HLA loci, with DRB1 alleles showing the most associated TCRs and HLA-C alleles the fewest. A cluster of highly shared sequence variants was judged likely to be a technical artifact of the sequencing pipeline. In a later analysis, HLA-associated TCR beta chains showed more clonal expansion and lower generation probabilities than non-associated chains that were equally common. The classifier was reported to diagnose cytomegalovirus status with high specificity and sensitivity in both the original cohort and the validation cohort. The study listed approximately 160 TCR beta chains as associated with cytomegalovirus. A later genetic analysis reported fewer N-insertions in productive TCRs among donors in an Asian-associated ancestry cluster than the roughly 700-donor mean. When HLA alleles, especially DR and DQ, strongly co-occurred, TCR associations were difficult to assign to individual alleles. Roughly uniform sequencing depth across donors was assumed in presence/absence analyses, although this assumption may not hold. CMV serostatus was the only immune exposure information available for the cohort. An earlier analysis of some 590 of the donors showed that most TCR beta V segments appeared in productive rearrangements either about 87% or about 30% of the time, which broadly matched IMGT annotations. A later analysis reported that several top co-occurrence clusters appeared linked to parvovirus B19, influenza, CMV and Epstein-Barr virus. Correlated functional status among segregating V segments might be attributable to linkage disequilibrium, but an unknown experimental factor could not be ruled out. Specific HLA alleles were associated with 16,951 TCR beta sequences at a false discovery rate of 0.05 in a later analysis. In this cohort, only TCR beta chains were sequenced, and detectable features were limited by the absence of alpha or paired-chain data. Most TCR sequences were observed very rarely across donors, whereas some public TCRs were present in many individuals. A later genetic analysis associated a missense DCLRE1C variant with V-gene and J-gene trimming of TCR beta chains, and an independent cohort replicated the association. The authors suggested that the approach could potentially be generalized to other disease states and immunological phenotypes. Because the 87-base-pair reads could not distinguish some IMGT-functional V segments, including TRBV6-2 and TRBV6-3, those segments were excluded. Most CMV-associated TCR beta chains appeared to be HLA-restricted in a later analysis, and the HLA associations seemed to be driven largely by CMV exposure.

The cohort consisted of 650 to 850 healthy bone marrow donors. At the time of sampling, all cohort members were nominally healthy, though unrecorded immune exposures were likely present. The donor was CMV seropositive and was included in the group of 250 to 350 seropositive cohort members. Every donor gave a peripheral blood sample, and the peripheral blood mononuclear cells from that sample were used for TCR beta sequencing. Genomic DNA extraction from the blood cell samples was performed with the Qiagen DNeasy Blood Extraction Kit. The library was built by means of the immunoSEQ multiplex PCR assay. For the multiplex PCR, a mixture combining 60 forward primers for TCR Vbeta segments and 13 reverse primers for TCR Jbeta segments was used. A multiplex PCR assay on genomic DNA amplified the CDR3 region of rearranged TCR beta genes. On the Illumina HiSeq System, the amplified TCR beta libraries were sequenced as 87-base-pair reads. Concerning the study's data processing: A later analysis tallied 80 million to 95 million unique TCR beta chains across the 666 repertoires, and roughly 11 million of those chains were shared by two or more donors. Raw reads were error-corrected and collapsed into unique sequences with a nearest-neighbor algorithm that merged closely related sequences to remove PCR and sequencing errors. To assign V, D and J gene segments, CDR3 sequences were aligned to IMGT reference sequences. For a sequence to be retained, a match of at least six nucleotides to both a V gene segment and a J gene segment was required. A rearrangement was called productive if the CDR3 had no stop codons and remained in frame with V and J, and every other rearrangement was called non-productive. CDR3 was defined according to IMGT convention as the region running from the second conserved V-encoded cysteine to the conserved J-encoded phenylalanine. Sequences without an unambiguous match to a single V gene segment were excluded from the earlier analysis of 500 to 700 of the donors. An earlier analysis of several hundred of the donors classified V segments as functional when productive rearrangements were above 56.7% and as segregating when the standard deviation between donors was above 5%. To diagnose cytomegalovirus status from the catalog of TCR beta chain sequences, a statistical classification framework was built. In a later analysis, TCR nucleotide sequences were compared against IMGT/GENE-DB human TR gene sequences so that V and J genes could be assigned. In a later analysis, CDR3 sequences and most-parsimonious VDJ recombination scenarios were assigned using the TCRdist pipeline. In a later analysis, every TCR beta chain was defined by the combination of its CDR3 amino acid sequence and its V-gene family, and reads without a unique V-gene family were dropped. To address suspected cross-contamination and a sequencing artifact, a later analysis removed approximately 590 highly shared, low-generation-probability nucleotide sequences. A later analysis calculated a clonal expansion index for each public chain from normalized within-repertoire ranks of inferred template counts. Generation probabilities in a later analysis came from a VDJ recombination model fitted to out-of-frame rearrangements, and those results were checked against IGoR. In a later analysis, TCR-TCR, TCR-HLA and TCR-CMV co-occurrence was scored with hypergeometric tests, and a repertoire-size bias correction was applied to TCR pairs. To estimate false discovery rates, a later analysis permuted the HLA or CMV assignments 20 times. In a later analysis, co-occurring TCRs were grouped with DBSCAN, and TCRdist sequence similarity was added when clustering was performed within HLA-allele-positive subsets. For co-occurrence clustering, repertoires with fewer than 30,000 or more than 120,000 public chains were excluded, along with several repertoires with anomalous nucleotide sharing. Sourced from immuneACCESS, this table was stored by TCRdb with only in-frame sequences that have V and J called. A share of the clones is absent; for the studies checked, an unresolved V gene accounts for under half, and the remainder has no known explanation. That table furnishes V, J and clone size, whereas the DNA furnished D and trimming. The sample's clone listing holds 200,000 to 250,000 clones. The ten largest clones capture about 0.9% of the sample.

About this clone: This clone's antigen is unknown.

Between the V and J ends, shortened by 1 base and 7 bases respectively, the junction contains 19 bases. Measured from the cysteine to the phenylalanine, the CDR3 is 17 residues long. Solely the CDR3 DNA is kept, with 51 bases framed from the first base. According to the germline V gene, CDR1 reads MGHRA and CDR2 reads YSYEKL. The TCR comes from a woman aged 30 to 39 in good health and CMV-seropositive. The chain couples TRBV4-1 to TRBJ1-4; TRBD1 is a possible D gene, resting on 5 matching bases. Specimen: PBMCs. The nucleotide sequence is given as TGCGCCAGCAGCCAAGTAGGGTCAGGGAACCCGAGTGAAAAACTGTTTTTT. This sequence encodes CASSQVGSGNPSEKLFF.